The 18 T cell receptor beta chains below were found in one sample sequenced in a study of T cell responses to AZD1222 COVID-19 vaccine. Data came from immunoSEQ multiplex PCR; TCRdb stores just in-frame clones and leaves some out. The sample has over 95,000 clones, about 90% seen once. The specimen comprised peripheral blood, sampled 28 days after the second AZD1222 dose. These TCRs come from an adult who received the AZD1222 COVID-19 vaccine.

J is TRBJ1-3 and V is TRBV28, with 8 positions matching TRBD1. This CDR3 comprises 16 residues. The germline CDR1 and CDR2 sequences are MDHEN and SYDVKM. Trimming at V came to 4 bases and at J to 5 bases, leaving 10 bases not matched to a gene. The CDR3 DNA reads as TGTGCCAGCAGTTACGTCGGACAGGGACTCAGAAACACCATATATTTT. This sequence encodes CASSYVGQGLRNTIYF.

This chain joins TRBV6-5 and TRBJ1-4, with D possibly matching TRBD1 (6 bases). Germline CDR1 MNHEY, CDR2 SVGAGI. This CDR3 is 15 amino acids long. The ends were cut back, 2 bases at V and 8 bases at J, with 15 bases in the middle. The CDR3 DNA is TGTGCCAGCAGTTACGGGGGCGCCGATATAGAAAAACTGTTTTTT. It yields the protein CASSYGGADIEKLFF.

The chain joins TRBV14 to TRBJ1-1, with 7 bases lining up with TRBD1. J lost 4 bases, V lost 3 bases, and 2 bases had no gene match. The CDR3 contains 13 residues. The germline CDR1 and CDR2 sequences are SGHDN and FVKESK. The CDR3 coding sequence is TGTGCCAGCAGCCAGCAGGGGGGCACTGAAGCTTTCTTT. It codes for CASSQQGGTEAFF.

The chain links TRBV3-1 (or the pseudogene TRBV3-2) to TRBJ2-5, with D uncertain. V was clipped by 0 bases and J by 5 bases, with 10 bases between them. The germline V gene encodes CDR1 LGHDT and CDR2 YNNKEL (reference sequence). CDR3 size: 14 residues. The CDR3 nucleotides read TGTGCCAGCAGCCAAGATATCGGGTTGGAGACCCAGTACTTC. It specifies CASSQDIGLETQYF.

CDR3 sequence reads: CATSDSGAGQPQHF. Here the CDR3 DNA reads TGTGCCACCAGTGATTCAGGGGCGGGTCAGCCCCAGCATTTT. The rearrangement joins TRBV24-1 to TRBJ1-5; D possibly corresponds to TRBD1 (6 bases). The germline V and J ends were trimmed by 2 bases and 6 bases, with 10 bases remaining between them. CDR3 length: 14 amino acids. The germline V gene has CDR1 KGHDR and CDR2 SFDVKD.

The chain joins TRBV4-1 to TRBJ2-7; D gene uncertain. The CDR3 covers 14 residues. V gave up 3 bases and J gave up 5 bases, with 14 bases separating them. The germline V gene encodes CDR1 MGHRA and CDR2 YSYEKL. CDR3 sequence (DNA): TGCGCCAGCAGCCACCCTTATAACGCGAACGAGCAGTACTTC. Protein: CASSHPYNANEQYF.

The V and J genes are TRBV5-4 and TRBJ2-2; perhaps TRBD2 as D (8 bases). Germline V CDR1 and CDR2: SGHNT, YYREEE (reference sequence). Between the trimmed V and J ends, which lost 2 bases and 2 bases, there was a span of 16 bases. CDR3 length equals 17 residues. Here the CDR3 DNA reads TGTGCCAGCAGCTTCATCGGGAGGGGGCCTAACACCGGGGAGCTGTTTTTT. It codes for CASSFIGRGPNTGELFF.

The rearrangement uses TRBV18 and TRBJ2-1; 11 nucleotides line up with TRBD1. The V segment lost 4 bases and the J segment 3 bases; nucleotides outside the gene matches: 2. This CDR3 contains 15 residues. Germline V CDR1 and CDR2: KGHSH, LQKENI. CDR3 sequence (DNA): TGTGCCAGCTCACTGGGGACAGGGGGCTACAATGAGCAGTTCTTC. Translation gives CASSLGTGGYNEQFF.

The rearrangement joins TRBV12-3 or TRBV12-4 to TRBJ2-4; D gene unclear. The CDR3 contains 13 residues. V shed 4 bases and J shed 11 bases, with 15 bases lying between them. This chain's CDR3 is CASSSDRLHFQYF. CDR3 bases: TGTGCCAGCAGTTCGGACCGACTCCATTTTCAGTACTTC.

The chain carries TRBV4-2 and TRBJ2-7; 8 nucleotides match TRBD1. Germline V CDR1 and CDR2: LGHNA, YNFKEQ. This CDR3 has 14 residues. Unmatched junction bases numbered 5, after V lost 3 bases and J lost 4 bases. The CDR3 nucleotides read TGTGCCAGCAGCCACCCCCAGGGGGCATACGAGCAGTACTTC. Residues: CASSHPQGAYEQYF.

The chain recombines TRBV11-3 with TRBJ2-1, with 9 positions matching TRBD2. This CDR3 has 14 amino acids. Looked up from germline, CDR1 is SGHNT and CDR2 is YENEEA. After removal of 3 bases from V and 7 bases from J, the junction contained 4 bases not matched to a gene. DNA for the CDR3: TGTGCCAGCAGCTTCGGCGGGAGGGCAAATGAGCAGTTCTTC. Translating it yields CASSFGGRANEQFF.

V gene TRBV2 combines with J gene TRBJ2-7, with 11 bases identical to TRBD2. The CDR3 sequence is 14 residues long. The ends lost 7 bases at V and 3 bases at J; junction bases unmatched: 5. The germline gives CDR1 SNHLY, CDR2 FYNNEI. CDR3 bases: TGTGCCAGCATCCCGGGACTAGCGGACTACGAGCAGTACTTC. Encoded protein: CASIPGLADYEQYF.

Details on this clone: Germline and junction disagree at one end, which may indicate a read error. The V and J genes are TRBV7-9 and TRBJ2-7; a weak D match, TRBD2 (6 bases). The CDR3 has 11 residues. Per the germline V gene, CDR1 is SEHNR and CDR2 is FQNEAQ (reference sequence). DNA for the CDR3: TGTGCCAGCAGCATGACGGAGGGAAGCTATTTC. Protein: CASSMTEGSYF.

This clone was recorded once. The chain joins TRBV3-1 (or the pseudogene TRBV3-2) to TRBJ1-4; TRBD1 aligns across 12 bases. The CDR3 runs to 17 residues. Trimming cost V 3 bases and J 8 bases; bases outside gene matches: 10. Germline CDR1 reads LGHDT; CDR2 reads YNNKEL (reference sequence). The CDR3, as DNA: TGTGCCAGCAGCCATAGAGGGACAGGGGGCAGTGGAGAAAAACTGTTTTTT. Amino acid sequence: CASSHRGTGGSGEKLFF.

The CDR3 protein is CASSLTGPDTQYF. CDR3 nucleotide sequence: TGCGCCAGCAGCTTGACAGGACCAGATACGCAGTATTTT. This chain joins TRBV5-1 and TRBJ2-3; D perhaps matches TRBD1 (5 bases). The V end lost 1 base, the J end lost 4 bases, and 7 bases lay between the germline ends. Germline V gene lookup returns CDR1 SGHRS and CDR2 YFSETQ. The CDR3 length is 13 residues.

CDR3 bases: TGTGCCAGCGCCCCCCTTCGGACAGGCAACTATGGCTACACCTTC. It codes for CASAPLRTGNYGYTF. The rearrangement uses TRBV27 and TRBJ1-2, with 7 bases fitting TRBD1. This CDR3 is built from 15 residues. Losses at the gene ends were 8 bases for V and 2 bases for J; bases not matched to a gene: 11. Germline lookup yields CDR1 MNHEY and CDR2 SMNVEV (reference sequence).

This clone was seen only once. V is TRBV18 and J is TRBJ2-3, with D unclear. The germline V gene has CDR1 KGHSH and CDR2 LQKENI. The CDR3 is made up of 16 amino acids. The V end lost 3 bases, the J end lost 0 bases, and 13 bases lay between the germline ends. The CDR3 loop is CASSPRAATSTDTQYF. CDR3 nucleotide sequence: TGTGCCAGCTCACCCCGCGCAGCCACTAGCACAGATACGCAGTATTTT.

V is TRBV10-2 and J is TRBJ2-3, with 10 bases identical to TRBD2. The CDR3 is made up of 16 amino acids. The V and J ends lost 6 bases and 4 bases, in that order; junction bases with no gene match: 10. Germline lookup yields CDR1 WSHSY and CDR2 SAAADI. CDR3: CASRQRAGGPADTQYF. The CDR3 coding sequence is TGCGCCAGCAGACAGAGAGCGGGAGGGCCCGCAGATACGCAGTATTTT.